The 18 T cell receptor beta chains reported below all come from one sample, sequenced in a study of beta chain features in type 1 diabetes. The antigens these receptors bind are not known. Findings and caveats of the study: In all four CD4+ subsets, TCRB CDR3 length was significantly, moderately reduced in type 1 diabetes.

Expressed TCRB transcripts got sequenced, as all isolated RNA was reverse transcribed. Assay: immunoSEQ multiplex PCR; the TCRdb copy retains only in-frame clones and omits some. Counted here are 500,000 to 800,000 clones, about an eighth occurring once; the ten biggest clones make up more than 0.1%. Sequenced material: naive CD4+ T cells from blood. These receptors originate from a man between 25 and 39 years old with type 1 diabetes.

This clone was recorded a few times. The J gene is TRBJ2-2, the V gene TRBV5-1; D not resolved. CDR3 size: 11 residues. Germline V gene lookup returns CDR1 SGHRS and CDR2 YFSETQ. Trimming removed 1 base from V and 7 bases from J, with 2 bases in between. In DNA, the CDR3 is TGCGCCAGCAGCTTGCTCGGGGAGCTGTTTTTT. Amino acid sequence: CASSLLGELFF. The whole variable domain, filled in from reference TRBV5-1 and TRBJ2-2, reads KAGVTQTPRYLIKTRGQQVTLSCSPISGHRSVSWYQQTPGQGLQFLFEYFSETQRNKGNFPGRFSGRQFSNSRSEMNVSTLELGDSALYLCASSLLGELFFGEGSRLTVL.

The table lists this clone with a few counts. This sequence joins TRBV7-6 and TRBJ1-4; 8 bases are a match to TRBD1. J lost 2 bases, V lost 2 bases, and 4 bases had no gene match. This CDR3 is built from 16 residues. Germline-derived CDR1 and CDR2 are SGHVS and FNYEAQ. The CDR3 DNA sequence: TGTGCCAGCAGCTTACAGGGGGCGACGACTAATGAAAAACTGTTTTTT. Translated: CASSLQGATTNEKLFF.

This clone was picked up a small number of times. Compared with germline, one end of the junction differs, possibly owing to a read error. The CDR3 spells CASSQDRGYLYF. CDR3 DNA sequence: TGTGCCAGCAGCCAAGACAGGGGGTACCTGTACTTC. The genes are TRBV13 and TRBJ1-2; 9 nucleotides align to TRBD1. The germline V gene encodes CDR1 PRHDT and CDR2 FYEKMQ (reference sequence). The CDR3 loop spans 12 amino acids.

The CDR3, as DNA: TGTGCCAGCAGCATACACACCGGGGAGCTGTTTTTT. Amino acid sequence: CASSIHTGELFF. The chain has TRBV9 and TRBJ2-2, with D hard to call. V was trimmed by 4 bases and J by 3 bases, leaving 4 bases between them. In germline, CDR1 is SGDLS, CDR2 YYNGEE. This CDR3 contains 12 residues.

This clone has a handful of counts. The genes are TRBV5-1 and TRBJ1-6; 7 bases line up with TRBD1. V dropped 0 bases and J dropped 5; count of bases not matched to a gene: 8. The CDR3 is made up of 17 amino acids. CDR1 and CDR2 from the germline V gene are SGHRS and YFSETQ. CDR3 sequence reads: CASSLGIDRVDNSPLHF. For the CDR3, the DNA is TGCGCCAGCAGCTTGGGAATCGACAGGGTAGATAATTCACCCCTCCACTTT. Supplemented by reference TRBV5-1 and TRBJ1-6, the full variable domain reads KAGVTQTPRYLIKTRGQQVTLSCSPISGHRSVSWYQQTPGQGLQFLFEYFSETQRNKGNFPGRFSGRQFSNSRSEMNVSTLELGDSALYLCASSLGIDRVDNSPLHFGNGTRLTVT.

This clone has only a few counts. This chain uses TRBV29-1 with TRBJ1-1, with D unresolved. The V end lost 2 bases, the J end lost 5 bases, and 6 bases lay between the germline ends. Germline values: CDR1 SQVTM, CDR2 ANQGSEA. This CDR3 is 11 amino acids long. The CDR3 region is CSVELLTEAFF. Here the CDR3 DNA reads TGCAGCGTTGAATTGTTGACTGAAGCTTTCTTT.

This sequence joins TRBV7-2 and TRBJ1-2, with 9 nucleotides matching TRBD1. The germline V gene encodes CDR1 SGHTA and CDR2 FQGNSA. J was trimmed by 7 bases and V by 3 bases; bases with no gene match: 9. The CDR3 is 15 residues long. In DNA form, the CDR3 reads TGTGCCAGCAGCTTCTCCGGGACAGGGCGGAGTGGCTACACCTTC. Its translation: CASSFSGTGRSGYTF. Combining the CDR3 with reference TRBV7-2 and TRBJ1-2 gives the whole variable domain GAGVSQSPSNKVTEKGKDVELRCDPISGHTALYWYRQSLGQGLEFLIYFQGNSAPDKSGLPSDRFSAERTGGSVSTLTIQRTQQEDSAVYLCASSFSGTGRSGYTFGSGTRLTVV.

The chain links TRBV11-2 to TRBJ2-7; TRBD2 matches 11 bases. Germline V CDR1 and CDR2: SGHAT, FQNNGV. The CDR3 is made up of 19 amino acids. V lost 5 bases and J lost 2; bases outside the gene matches: 17. The CDR3 bases are TGTGCCAGCAGCGCACGATCTAGCGGGGGGTTTAAAGCCCCCTACGAGCAGTACTTC. It is translated as CASSARSSGGFKAPYEQYF.

This chain joins TRBV9 and TRBJ1-1, with TRBD1 identical over 8 bases. This CDR3 region has 15 residues. Germline CDR1 SGDLS, CDR2 YYNGEE. The ends lost 3 bases at V and 7 bases at J; junction bases unmatched: 11. CDR3 protein: CASSAMSGTGVEAFF. CDR3 in DNA: TGTGCCAGCAGCGCGATGAGCGGGACAGGAGTTGAAGCTTTCTTT.

This clone appeared a few times. The chain combines TRBV19 with TRBJ1-6; D possibly corresponds to TRBD1 (6 bases). The V gene lost 5 bases and the J gene lost 7 bases, with 15 bases spanning the gap. The CDR3 totals 15 residues. Germline CDR1 is LNHDA and CDR2 is SQIVND (reference sequence). In nucleotides, the CDR3 is TGTGCCAGTAGTGAGTTCGGACAGCCGAATTCACCCCTCCACTTT. Its translation is CASSEFGQPNSPLHF.

This clone was observed a few times. The rearrangement joins TRBV7-2 to TRBJ1-3; the match to TRBD1 covers 8 bases. Unmatched junction bases numbered 4, after V lost 5 bases and J lost 4 bases. Germline loops: CDR1 SGHTA, CDR2 FQGNSA. The CDR3 runs 14 residues. CDR3 nucleotides: TGTGCCAGCAGCCCGACAGGGGCAGGAAACACCATATATTTT. This translates into CASSPTGAGNTIYF.

V usage is TRBV9 and J usage is TRBJ1-6; TRBD1 matches 7 bases. V trimming: 3 bases; J trimming: 4 bases; junction bases outside the gene matches: 4. The CDR3 is made up of 15 amino acids. In germline, CDR1 is SGDLS, CDR2 YYNGEE. The CDR3 spells CASSETGRYNSPLHF. DNA for the CDR3: TGTGCCAGCAGCGAGACAGGGCGGTATAATTCACCCCTCCACTTT.

This clone was counted between two and nine times. The V call is TRBV28, the J call TRBJ2-1; 8 bases are a match to TRBD1. The V and J ends lost 7 bases and 7 bases, in that order; junction bases with no gene match: 6. The CDR3 extends over 13 amino acids. Germline-derived CDR1 and CDR2 are MDHEN and SYDVKM. The CDR3 DNA reads TGTGCCAGCATTTTGCAGGGGGCAAATGAGCAGTTCTTC. Protein: CASILQGANEQFF.

The genes are TRBV7-3 and TRBJ1-1; D gene ambiguous. Germline-derived CDR1 and CDR2 are SGHTA and FQGTGA. The CDR3 consists of 14 residues. V was clipped by 3 bases and J by 4 bases, with 12 bases between them. The CDR3 nucleotides are TGTGCCAGCAGCTTTCAAGGAGCGGGCACTGAAGCTTTCTTT. Translated, it gives CASSFQGAGTEAFF.

This clone has only one observation. CDR3: CSLWNYGYTF. CDR3 DNA sequence: TGCTCATTGTGGAACTATGGCTACACCTTC. V and J are TRBV20-1 and TRBJ1-2, with D unclear. CDR1 and CDR2 from the germline V gene are DFQATT and SNEGSKA (reference sequence). The CDR3 covers 10 residues.

The chain carries TRBV9 and TRBJ2-3; TRBD2 agrees at 7 bases. Germline CDR1 and CDR2: SGDLS and YYNGEE. V was pared by 2 bases and J by 1 base, with 7 bases of the junction left unmatched. The length of the CDR3 is 16 residues. CDR3 DNA sequence: TGTGCCAGCAGCGTCCTAAGCGCGGGGGGCACAGATACGCAGTATTTT. It specifies CASSVLSAGGTDTQYF.

In its sample, this clone was seen a few times. V and J are TRBV19 and TRBJ2-5; D may be TRBD1 or TRBD2 (5 bases each). The CDR3 is 14 residues long. CDR1 is LNHDA and CDR2 is SQIVND in the germline V gene (reference sequence). V was pared by 5 bases and J by 0 bases, with 10 bases between. The CDR3 nucleotides read TGTGCCAGTAGTTTCGGGACCGACCAAGAGACCCAGTACTTC. Translating gives CASSFGTDQETQYF.

This clone was seen a few times. The J gene is TRBJ2-1, the V gene TRBV7-9; no reliable D call. Trimming shortened V by 3 bases and J by 0 bases, and 12 bases separated the two germline ends. The CDR3 consists of 16 residues. CDR1 SEHNR and CDR2 FQNEAQ come from the germline V gene (reference sequence). The CDR3 DNA is TGTGCCAGCAGCTTTTTGCCGGCAAGCTCCTACAATGAGCAGTTCTTC. Its translation: CASSFLPASSYNEQFF.